The source of this T cell receptor (beta chain) is a study of shared clonotypes between healthy human individuals. For the study at large: CD8 memory received one plate per donor, CD8 naive two, CD4 memory three and CD4 naive three.

The V gene's germline CDR1 is GTSNPN and CDR2 SVGIG (reference sequence). V shed 2 bases and J shed 0 bases, with 11 bases lying between them. This CDR3 has 15 residues. Assay: immunoSEQ multiplex PCR; the TCRdb copy retains only in-frame clones and omits some. Seen here are fewer than 1 million clones, 90% to 98% observed once, and the top ten hold over 0.2%. Comments on this clone: The antigen is not known.

Study-wide points: Genetic and exposure-history diversity was limited by the few donors. Memory subsets generally showed smaller estimated richness than naive subsets did.

Naive CD8 cells were CD45RO-negative, positively selected for CCR7, excluding terminally differentiated effector memory CD45RA+ cells. The clonotype was recovered from a man aged 25 to 40 in good health. The sequenced material came from naive CD8+ T cells sorted from blood. The J gene is TRBJ1-3, the V gene TRBV30; D possibly corresponds to TRBD1 (5 bases). The CDR3, as DNA: TGTGCCTGGAGTTCGGGGGTTAGCTCTGGAAACACCATATATTTT. Translating it yields CAWSSGVSSGNTIYF.